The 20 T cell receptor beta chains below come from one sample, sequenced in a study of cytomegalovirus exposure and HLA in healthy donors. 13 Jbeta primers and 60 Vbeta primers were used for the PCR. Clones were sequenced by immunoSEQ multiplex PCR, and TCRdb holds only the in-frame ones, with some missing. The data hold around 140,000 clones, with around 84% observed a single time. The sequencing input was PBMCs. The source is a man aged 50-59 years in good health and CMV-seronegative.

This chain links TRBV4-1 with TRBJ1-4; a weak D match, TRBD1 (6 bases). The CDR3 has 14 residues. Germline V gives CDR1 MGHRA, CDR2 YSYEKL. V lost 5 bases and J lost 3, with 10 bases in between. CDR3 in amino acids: CASSAQGSNEKLFF. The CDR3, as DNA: TGCGCCAGCAGCGCACAGGGTTCTAATGAAAAACTGTTTTTT.

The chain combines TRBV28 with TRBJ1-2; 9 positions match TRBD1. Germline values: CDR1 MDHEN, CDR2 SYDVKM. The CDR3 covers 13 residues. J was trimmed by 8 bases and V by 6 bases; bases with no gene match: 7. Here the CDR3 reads CASRGQGWEGYTF. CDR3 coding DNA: TGTGCCAGCAGGGGACAGGGTTGGGAGGGCTACACCTTC.

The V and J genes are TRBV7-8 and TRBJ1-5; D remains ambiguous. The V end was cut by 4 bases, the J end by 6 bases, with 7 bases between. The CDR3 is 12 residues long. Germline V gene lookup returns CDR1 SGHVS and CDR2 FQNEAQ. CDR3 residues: CASSWSGQPQHF. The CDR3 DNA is TGTGCCAGCAGCTGGTCCGGTCAGCCCCAGCATTTT.

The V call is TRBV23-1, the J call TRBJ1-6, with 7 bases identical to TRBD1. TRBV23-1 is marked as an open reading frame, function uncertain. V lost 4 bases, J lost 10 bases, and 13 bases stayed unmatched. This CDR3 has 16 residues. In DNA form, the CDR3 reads TGCGCCAGCAGTCTAGACGGGACAGCCTCAACCTCACCCCTCCACTTT. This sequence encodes CASSLDGTASTSPLHF.

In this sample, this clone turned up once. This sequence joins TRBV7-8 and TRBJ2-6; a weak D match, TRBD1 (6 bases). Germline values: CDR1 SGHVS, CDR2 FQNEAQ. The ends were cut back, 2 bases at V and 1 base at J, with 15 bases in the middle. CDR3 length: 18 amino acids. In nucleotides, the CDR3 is TGTGCCAGCAGCTTATCCGGACAGCTGGGTTCTGGGGCCAACGTCCTGACTTTC. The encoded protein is CASSLSGQLGSGANVLTF.

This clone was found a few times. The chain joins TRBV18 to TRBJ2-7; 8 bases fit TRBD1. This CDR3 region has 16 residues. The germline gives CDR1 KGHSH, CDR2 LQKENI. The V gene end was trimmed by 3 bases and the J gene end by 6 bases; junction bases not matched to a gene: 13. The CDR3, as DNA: TGTGCCAGCTCACCCTTGGACAGGGCGCAGTCTGGCGAGCAGTACTTC. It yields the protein CASSPLDRAQSGEQYF.

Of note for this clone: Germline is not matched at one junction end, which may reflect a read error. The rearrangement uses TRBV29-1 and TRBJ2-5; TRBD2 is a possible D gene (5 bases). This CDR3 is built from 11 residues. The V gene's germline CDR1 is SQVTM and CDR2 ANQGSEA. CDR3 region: CSVLMGEPQYF. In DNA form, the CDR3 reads TGCAGTGTCTTAATGGGAGAGCCCCAGTACTTC.

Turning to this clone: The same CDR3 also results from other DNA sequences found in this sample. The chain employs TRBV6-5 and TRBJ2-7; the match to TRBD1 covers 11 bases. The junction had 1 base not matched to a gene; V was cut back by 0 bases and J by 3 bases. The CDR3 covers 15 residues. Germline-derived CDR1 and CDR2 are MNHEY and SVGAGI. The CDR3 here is CASSYSGTGGYEQYF. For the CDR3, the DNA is TGTGCCAGCAGTTACTCCGGGACAGGGGGCTACGAGCAGTACTTC.

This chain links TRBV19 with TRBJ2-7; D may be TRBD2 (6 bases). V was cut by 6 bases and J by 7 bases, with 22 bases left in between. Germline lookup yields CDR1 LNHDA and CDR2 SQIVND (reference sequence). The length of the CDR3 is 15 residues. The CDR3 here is CASRPDVPHRGEQYF. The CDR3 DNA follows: TGTGCCAGTAGACCGGACGTACCCCACCGGGGGGAGCAGTACTTC. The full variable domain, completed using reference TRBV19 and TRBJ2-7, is DGGITQSPKYLFRKEGQNVTLSCEQNLNHDAMYWYRQDPGQGLRLIYYSQIVNDFQKGDIAEGYSVSREKKESFPLTVTSAQKNPTAFYLCASRPDVPHRGEQYFGPGTRLTVT.

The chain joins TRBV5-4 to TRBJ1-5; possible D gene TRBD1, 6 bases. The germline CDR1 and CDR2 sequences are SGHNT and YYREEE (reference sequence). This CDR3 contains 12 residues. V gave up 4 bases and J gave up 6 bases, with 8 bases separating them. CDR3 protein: CASSADSQPQHF. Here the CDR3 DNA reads TGTGCCAGCAGCGCGGACAGTCAGCCCCAGCATTTT.

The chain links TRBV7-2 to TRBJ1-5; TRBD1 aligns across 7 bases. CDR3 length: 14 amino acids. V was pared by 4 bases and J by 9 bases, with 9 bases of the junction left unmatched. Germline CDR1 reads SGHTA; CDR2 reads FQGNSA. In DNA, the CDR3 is TGTGCCAGCAGCTCCGTGGCGCAGGGGGGGCCCCAGCATTTT. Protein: CASSSVAQGGPQHF. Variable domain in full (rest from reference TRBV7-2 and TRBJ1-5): GAGVSQSPSNKVTEKGKDVELRCDPISGHTALYWYRQSLGQGLEFLIYFQGNSAPDKSGLPSDRFSAERTGGSVSTLTIQRTQQEDSAVYLCASSSVAQGGPQHFGDGTRLSIL.

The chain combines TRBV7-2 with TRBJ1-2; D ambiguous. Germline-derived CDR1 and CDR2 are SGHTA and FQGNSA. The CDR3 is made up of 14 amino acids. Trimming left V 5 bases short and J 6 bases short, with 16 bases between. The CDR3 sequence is CASSKAGLVDGYTF. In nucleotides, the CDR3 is TGTGCCAGCAGCAAAGCGGGTCTGGTGGATGGCTACACCTTC. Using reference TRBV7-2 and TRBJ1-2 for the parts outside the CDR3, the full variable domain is GAGVSQSPSNKVTEKGKDVELRCDPISGHTALYWYRQSLGQGLEFLIYFQGNSAPDKSGLPSDRFSAERTGGSVSTLTIQRTQQEDSAVYLCASSKAGLVDGYTFGSGTRLTVV.

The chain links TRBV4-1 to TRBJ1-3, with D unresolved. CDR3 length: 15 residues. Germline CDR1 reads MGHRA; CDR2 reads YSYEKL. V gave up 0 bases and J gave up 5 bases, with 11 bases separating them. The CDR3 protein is CASSQDPGERNTIYF. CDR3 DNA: TGCGCCAGCAGCCAAGATCCTGGGGAGAGAAACACCATATATTTT.

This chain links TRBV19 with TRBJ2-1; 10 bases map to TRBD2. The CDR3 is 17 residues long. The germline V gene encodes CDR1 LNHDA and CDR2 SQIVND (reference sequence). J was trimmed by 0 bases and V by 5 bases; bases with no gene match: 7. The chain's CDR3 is CASSLPGLANSYNEQFF. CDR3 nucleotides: TGTGCCAGTAGTCTTCCGGGACTAGCGAACTCCTACAATGAGCAGTTCTTC.

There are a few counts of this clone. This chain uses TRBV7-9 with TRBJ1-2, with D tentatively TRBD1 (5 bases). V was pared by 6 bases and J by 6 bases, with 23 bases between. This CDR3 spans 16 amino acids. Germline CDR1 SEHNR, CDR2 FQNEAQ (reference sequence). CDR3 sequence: CASRADLAGRGDGYTF. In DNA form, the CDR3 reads TGTGCCAGCAGGGCCGACTTAGCCGGCCGGGGGGATGGCTACACCTTC. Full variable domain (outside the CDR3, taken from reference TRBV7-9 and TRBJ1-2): DTGVSQNPRHKITKRGQNVTFRCDPISEHNRLYWYRQTLGQGPEFLTYFQNEAQLEKSRLLSDRFSAERPKGSFSTLEIQRTEQGDSAMYLCASRADLAGRGDGYTFGSGTRLTVV.

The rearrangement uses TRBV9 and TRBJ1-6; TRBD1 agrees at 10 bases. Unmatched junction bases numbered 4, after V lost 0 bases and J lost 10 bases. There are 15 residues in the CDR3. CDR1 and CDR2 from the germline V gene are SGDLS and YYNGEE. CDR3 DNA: TGTGCCAGCAGCGTAGTTGACAGGGGGCGGTCACCCCTCCACTTT. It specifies CASSVVDRGRSPLHF.

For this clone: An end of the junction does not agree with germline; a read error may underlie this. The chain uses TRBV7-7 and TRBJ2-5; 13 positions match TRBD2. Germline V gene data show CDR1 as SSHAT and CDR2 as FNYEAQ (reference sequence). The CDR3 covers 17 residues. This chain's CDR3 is CASRIGLAGEPQETQYF. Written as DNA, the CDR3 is TGTGCTAGCAGAATCGGACTAGCGGGAGAGCCCCAAGAGACCCAGTACTTC.

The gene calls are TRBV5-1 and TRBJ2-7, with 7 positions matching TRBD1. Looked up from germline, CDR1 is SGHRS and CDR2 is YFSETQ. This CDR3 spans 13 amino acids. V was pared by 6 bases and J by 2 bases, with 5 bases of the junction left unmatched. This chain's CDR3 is CASIGTVPYEQYF. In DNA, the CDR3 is TGCGCCAGCATTGGGACAGTTCCCTACGAGCAGTACTTC.

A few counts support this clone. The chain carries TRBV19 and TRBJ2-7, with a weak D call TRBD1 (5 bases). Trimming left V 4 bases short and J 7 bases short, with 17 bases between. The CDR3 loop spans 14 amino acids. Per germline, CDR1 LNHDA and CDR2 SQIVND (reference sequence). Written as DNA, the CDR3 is TGTGCCAGTAGTAGCCGGACACCCCTGAGGGAGCAGTACTTC. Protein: CASSSRTPLREQYF.

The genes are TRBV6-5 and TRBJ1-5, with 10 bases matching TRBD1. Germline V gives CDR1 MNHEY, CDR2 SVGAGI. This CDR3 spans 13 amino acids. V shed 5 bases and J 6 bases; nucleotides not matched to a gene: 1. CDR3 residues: CASSGDRGQPQHF. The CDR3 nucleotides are TGTGCCAGCAGTGGGGACAGGGGTCAGCCCCAGCATTTT.